These T cell receptor beta chains were read from a single sample in a study of CD8 T cells in ankylosing spondylitis. TCRdb processed the 5' RACE reads anew with MiXCR; each CDR3 protein has one entry. The table shows about 36,000 distinct CDR3 sequences, with 11% occurring only once. Sequencing was done on a sample of synovial fluid, either unsorted or a sorted T cell fraction (not recorded which). The source of these receptors is a male donor with ankylosing spondylitis. CDR3s include the opening cysteine and the closing phenylalanine or tryptophan. The order of the fields is D gene, clone size, J gene, V gene, CDR3 protein, CDR3 DNA. A D gene is named only where the DNA matches it firmly. Expanded clones get a size class; other rows say once, few or many, or leave the size out.

>-|many|TRBJ2-3|TRBV28
CASSFLIAVSTDTQYF
TGTGCCAGCAGTTTCCTTATTGCGGTGAGCACAGATACGCAGTATTTT
>-|-|TRBJ2-7|TRBV2
CASVGGASYEQYF
TGTGCCAGCGTGGGGGGCGCTTCCTACGAGCAGTACTTC
>TRBD1|-|TRBJ2-5|TRBV24-1
CATSEFSWDREETQYF
TGTGCCACCAGTGAGTTTAGTTGGGACAGGGAAGAGACCCAGTACTTC
>-|many|TRBJ2-5|TRBV20-1
CSASKETQYF
TGCAGTGCATCCAAAGAGACCCAGTACTTC
>-|many|TRBJ1-1|TRBV4-1
CASSQGGGAFF
TGCGCCAGCAGCCAAGGGGGGGGGGCTTTCTTT
>TRBD2|-|TRBJ2-1|TRBV29-1
CSVPLAGGIGYNEQFF
TGCAGCGTTCCCCTAGCGGGAGGGATAGGTTACAATGAGCAGTTCTTC
>-|few|TRBJ2-3|TRBV14
CASSGRRSTDTQYF
TGTGCCAGCAGCGGTCGTCGGAGCACAGATACGCAGTATTTT
>TRBD2|-|TRBJ2-1|TRBV20-1
CRGLAGGVINEQFF
TGCAGGGGACTAGCGGGAGGAGTGATTAATGAGCAGTTCTTC
>TRBD1|few|TRBJ2-6|TRBV18
CASSPGAGTGSGANVLTF
TGTGCCAGCTCACCAGGGGCTGGGACAGGGAGTGGGGCCAACGTCCTGACTTTC
>TRBD2|many|TRBJ2-7|TRBV7-9
CASSSGTSREQYF
TGTGCCAGCAGCTCGGGGACTAGCCGCGAGCAGTACTTC
>TRBD1|few|TRBJ2-7|TRBV2
CASRDRGIYEQYF
TGTGCCAGCCGAGACAGGGGCATCTACGAGCAGTACTTC
>TRBD2|-|TRBJ2-1|TRBV4-2
CASSQEGLAGNYNEQFF
TGTGCCAGCAGCCAAGAGGGTCTAGCGGGAAATTACAATGAGCAGTTCTTC
>TRBD1|many|TRBJ2-2|TRBV7-3
CASRKTTGRPGELFF
TGTGCCAGCAGGAAGACGACAGGGCGGCCCGGGGAGCTGTTTTTT
>-|few|TRBJ2-7|TRBV10-3
CAISEEVRGYEQYF
TGTGCCATCAGTGAGGAGGTCAGGGGTTACGAGCAGTACTTC
>-|-|TRBJ2-7|TRBV7-9
CASSLKDFTYEQYF
TGTGCCAGCAGCTTAAAGGACTTTACCTACGAGCAGTACTTC
>TRBD2|few|TRBJ2-7|TRBV20-1
CSASLAGGYEQYF
TGCAGTGCTAGTTTAGCGGGGGGATACGAGCAGTACTTC
>-|-|TRBJ1-1|TRBV27
CASSLEVATEAFF
TGTGCCAGCAGTTTAGAGGTGGCCACTGAAGCTTTCTTT
>TRBD2|many|TRBJ2-1|TRBV19
CASSIIAGESYNEQFF
TGTGCCAGTAGTATAATAGCGGGAGAATCCTACAATGAGCAGTTCTTC
>-|few|TRBJ2-1|TRBV2
CASRGSESSYNEQFF
TGTGCCAGCAGGGGAAGCGAGAGCTCCTACAATGAGCAGTTCTTC
>-|-|TRBJ2-3|TRBV24-1
CATSGGLGTDTQYF
TGTGCCACCAGTGGTGGTCTCGGTACAGATACGCAGTATTTT
>-|many|TRBJ2-7|TRBV7-8
CASSLGLSEQYF
TGTGCCAGCAGCCTGGGGCTCTCCGAGCAGTACTTC
>-|-|TRBJ2-7|TRBV5-1
CASSLAGPYEQYF
TGCGCCAGCAGCTTGGCCGGACCCTACGAGCAGTACTTC
>-|few|TRBJ2-1|TRBV19
CASSRGRESNEQFF
TGTGCCAGTAGTCGGGGGCGAGAAAGCAATGAGCAGTTCTTC
>-|many|TRBJ1-1|TRBV5-1
CASSLDRLNTEAFF
TGCGCCAGCAGCTTGGACCGACTGAACACTGAAGCTTTCTTT
>TRBD1|few|TRBJ1-2|TRBV2
CASYEGASPNYGYTF
TGTGCCAGTTATGAGGGGGCGTCCCCTAACTATGGCTACACCTTC
>-|many|TRBJ2-3|TRBV12-3/TRBV12-4
CASTTAVWWEDTQYF
TGTGCCAGCACTACTGCCGTGTGGTGGGAAGATACGCAGTATTTT
>-|many|TRBJ1-2|TRBV6-5
CASSYGPPVTGYTF
TGTGCCAGCAGTTATGGACCGCCGGTAACCGGCTACACCTTC
>-|many|TRBJ2-1|TRBV6-4
CASSDSMGTYNEQFF
TGTGCCAGCAGTGACTCGATGGGTACCTACAATGAGCAGTTCTTC
>TRBD1|many|TRBJ2-1|TRBV13
CASSPEGVWTGRYNEQFF
TGTGCCAGCAGCCCAGAGGGGGTTTGGACAGGGAGGTACAATGAGCAGTTCTTC
>-|large|TRBJ2-4|TRBV5-6
CASSSLGAKNIQYF
TGTGCCAGCAGCTCCCTGGGGGCCAAAAACATTCAGTACTTC
>-|-|TRBJ2-2|TRBV4-3
CASSQGTSRSTGELFFF
-
>-|-|TRBJ1-4|TRBV28
CASRPIPSLGGKLFF
TGTGCCAGCAGGCCCATCCCATCTTTGGGTGGAAAACTGTTTTTT
>TRBD2|few|TRBJ2-1|TRBV29-1
CSGGLAVYNEQFF
TGCAGCGGTGGACTAGCGGTGTACAATGAGCAGTTCTTC
>-|-|TRBJ1-4|TRBV7-9
CASNPGNNEKLFF
TGTGCCAGCAATCCCGGTAATAATGAAAAACTGTTTTTT
>-|few|TRBJ1-4|TRBV7-2
CASSPDRLGEKLFF
TGTGCCAGCAGCCCGGACCGGTTGGGTGAAAAACTGTTTTTT
>TRBD1|few|TRBJ2-1|TRBV10-1
CASSESLDRVWDNEQFF
TGCGCCAGCAGTGAGAGCCTCGACAGGGTTTGGGACAATGAGCAGTTCTTC